The next 10 T cell receptor beta chains were all read from a single sample in a study of Graves' ophthalmopathy and Graves' hyperthyroidism. Amplifying from RNA transcripts, the study obtained TCR beta CDR3 regions. The first round was an RT-PCR with HTBI primers, and the second round was a multiplex PCR. TCRdb redid the calling of the multiplex PCR reads with MiXCR, one entry per CDR3 protein. The profile covers a few hundred thousand distinct CDR3 sequences, with approximately 16% appearing a single time and about 1.4% taken by the ten largest. The specimen sequenced was peripheral blood. The receptors derive from a woman under 30 with Graves' ophthalmopathy.

Many counts were recorded for this clonotype. This rearrangement joins TRBV12-3 or TRBV12-4 to TRBJ1-3, with unresolved D. The CDR3 consists of 14 residues. Between the trimmed V and J ends, which lost 8 bases and 4 bases, there was a span of 15 bases. CDR3 sequence: CASVSDGAGNTIYF. The CDR3 nucleotides are TGTGCCAGCGTTTCCGACGGAGCGGGAAACACCATATATTTT.

The chain has TRBV11-2 and TRBJ1-5, with D hard to call. This CDR3 has 15 residues. Germline-derived CDR1 and CDR2 are SGHAT and FQNNGV. The ends were cut back, 5 bases at V and 2 bases at J, with 13 bases in the middle. CDR3 sequence reads: CASSTGPAGNQPQHF. CDR3 in DNA: TGTGCCAGCAGCACCGGACCAGCGGGCAATCAGCCCCAGCATTTT. Variable domain in full (rest from reference TRBV11-2 and TRBJ1-5): EAGVAQSPRYKIIEKRQSVAFWCNPISGHATLYWYQQILGQGPKLLIQFQNNGVVDDSQLPKDRFSAERLKGVDSTLKIQPAKLEDSAVYLCASSTGPAGNQPQHFGDGTRLSIL.

This clonotype was picked up many times. The chain links TRBV18 to TRBJ2-4; 7 bases line up with TRBD2. V shed 6 bases, J shed 7 bases, and the junction held 9 bases outside the gene matches. Germline assignment: CDR1 KGHSH and CDR2 LQKENI. CDR3 length equals 14 residues. CDR3 protein: CASSPPDGGNIQYF. DNA of the CDR3: TGTGCCAGCTCCCCCCCCGACGGGGGGAACATTCAGTACTTC.

At least ten counts were recorded for this clonotype. This chain joins TRBV7-2 and TRBJ2-7, with D hard to call. Germline lookup yields CDR1 SGHTA and CDR2 FQGNSA. The CDR3 spans 13 residues. The V end lost 1 base, the J end lost 3 bases, and 7 bases lay between the germline ends. This chain's CDR3 is CASSLDQSYEQYF. The DNA for the CDR3 is TGTGCCAGCAGCTTAGATCAGAGCTACGAGCAGTACTTC.

There are many counts of this clonotype. V and J are TRBV28 and TRBJ2-5; TRBD2 matches at 7 bases. The CDR3 spans 15 residues. CDR1 MDHEN and CDR2 SYDVKM come from the germline V gene. After removal of 4 bases from V and 2 bases from J, the junction contained 7 bases not matched to a gene. CDR3 sequence reads: CASSSAGLGQETQYF. DNA for the CDR3: TGTGCCAGCAGTTCAGCGGGATTGGGTCAAGAGACCCAGTACTTC. The full variable domain, in which reference TRBV28 and TRBJ2-5 provide the parts outside the CDR3, is DVKVTQSSRYLVKRTGEKVFLECVQDMDHENMFWYRQDPGLGLRLIYFSYDVKMKEKGDIPEGYSVSREKKERFSLILESASTNQTSMYLCASSSAGLGQETQYFGPGTRLLVL.

This clonotype was observed at least ten times. The genes are TRBV10-3 and TRBJ2-7, with D perhaps TRBD1 or TRBD2 (6 bases each). Germline-derived CDR1 and CDR2 are ENHRY and SYGVKD. V was shortened by 7 bases and J by 3 bases, with 22 bases between the two germline ends. The CDR3 covers 16 residues. Here the CDR3 DNA reads TGTGCCATCAAAGGGTCCGGGGGCGTGGATCGCTACGAGCAGTACTTC. This translates into CAIKGSGGVDRYEQYF.

This clonotype has at least ten counts. The rearrangement uses TRBV20-1 and TRBJ2-2; the D gene could be TRBD1 or TRBD2 (5 bases each). V gave up 3 bases and J gave up 6 bases, with 14 bases separating them. CDR3 length: 14 amino acids. CDR1 is DFQATT, CDR2 SNEGSKA, per germline (reference sequence). The DNA for the CDR3 is TGCAGTGCTAGTGTGGGGGAAAGGGCCGGGGAGCTGTTTTTT. It yields the protein CSASVGERAGELFF.

The gene calls are TRBV28 and TRBJ2-5; 8 nucleotides align to TRBD2. J lost 4 bases, V lost 5 bases, and 9 bases had no gene match. This CDR3 contains 15 residues. Per germline, CDR1 MDHEN and CDR2 SYDVKM. This CDR3 reads CASSPAGGRGETQYF. As DNA, the CDR3 is TGTGCCAGCAGTCCGGCGGGGGGTCGCGGAGAGACCCAGTACTTC.

The genes are TRBV6-5 and TRBJ1-2, with D perhaps matching TRBD1 (5 bases). Germline values: CDR1 MNHEY, CDR2 SVGAGI. Trimming pared 4 bases from V and 3 bases from J, leaving 15 bases between. The CDR3 is made up of 15 amino acids. CDR3 nucleotides: TGTGCCAGCAGTTCCGGGGCGGGGTACTACTATGGCTACACCTTC. This codes for CASSSGAGYYYGYTF.

This clonotype appeared many times. This chain connects TRBV28 to TRBJ1-5, with no clear D. Deletions cut 2 bases from V and 1 base from J, with 9 bases between. CDR1 and CDR2 (germline): MDHEN, SYDVKM. The length of the CDR3 is 15 residues. CDR3 in amino acids: CASSLIELSNQPQHF. The CDR3 region has the DNA TGTGCCAGCAGTTTAATCGAACTCAGCAATCAGCCCCAGCATTTT. Based on the CDR3 plus reference TRBV28 and TRBJ1-5, the full variable domain is DVKVTQSSRYLVKRTGEKVFLECVQDMDHENMFWYRQDPGLGLRLIYFSYDVKMKEKGDIPEGYSVSREKKERFSLILESASTNQTSMYLCASSLIELSNQPQHFGDGTRLSIL.